This T cell receptor beta chain was observed in a study of blood T cells in healthy people across ages. The study, taken as a whole, reports: Unsorted PBMC material precluded a definitive naive versus antigen-experienced comparison.

For the second PCR, which ran for about 7 to 12 cycles, a sample-barcoded 5' primer and a J-beta primer mix were used. The template-switch adaptor, which had 12 random nucleotides, put a tag on each cDNA molecule. From the 5' RACE reads, TCRdb called clonotypes with MiXCR, one entry per CDR3 protein. In the table there are about 930,000 distinct CDR3 sequences, about 29% of which are singletons. The CDR3 is 13 residues long. A word on this clonotype: Its antigen remains unidentified. One end of the junction does not line up with germline, which may come from a read error.

Healthy Caucasian individuals from Russia aged roughly 6 to 100 were enrolled as donors. These data were likewise used in another study, on T cells of mothers and their children.

The TCR comes from a woman aged 40 to 49 in good health. The genes are TRBV12-3 or TRBV12-4 and TRBJ1-2, with a weak D call TRBD1 (6 bases). Source material: blood. In DNA form, the CDR3 reads TGTGCCAGCTGTTTGAGGGGGAGCTATGGCTACACCTTC. Its translation is CASCLRGSYGYTF.